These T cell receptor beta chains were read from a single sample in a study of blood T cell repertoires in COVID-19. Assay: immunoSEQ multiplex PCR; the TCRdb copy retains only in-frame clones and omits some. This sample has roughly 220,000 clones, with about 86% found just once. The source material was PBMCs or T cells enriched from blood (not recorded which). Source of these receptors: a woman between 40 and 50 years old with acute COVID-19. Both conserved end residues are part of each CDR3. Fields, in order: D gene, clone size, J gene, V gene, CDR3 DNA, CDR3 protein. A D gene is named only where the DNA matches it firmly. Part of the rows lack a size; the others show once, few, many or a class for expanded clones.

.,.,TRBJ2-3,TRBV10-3,TGTGCCATCAGGGTAGATCGGGGCACAGATACGCAGTATTTT,CAIRVDRGTDTQYF
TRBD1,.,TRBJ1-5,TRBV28,TGTGCCAGCAGGCCCTCGGACAGGGGTGAGAGGCAGCCCCAGCATTTT,CASRPSDRGERQPQHF
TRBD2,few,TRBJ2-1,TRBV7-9,TGTGCCAGCAGCGGGACTAGCGGGACCTACAATGAGCAGTTCTTC,CASSGTSGTYNEQFF
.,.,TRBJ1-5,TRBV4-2,TGTGCCAGCAGCCAAGAATCCGGGTCGGGCAATCAGCCCCAGCATTTT,CASSQESGSGNQPQHF
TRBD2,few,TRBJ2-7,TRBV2,TGTGCCAGCAGTGCTCGGACTAGTTGGTACGAGCAGTACTTC,CASSARTSWYEQYF
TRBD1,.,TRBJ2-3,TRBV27,TGTGCCAGCAGTTTATGGGACAGGGGGACAGATACGCAGTATTTT,CASSLWDRGTDTQYF
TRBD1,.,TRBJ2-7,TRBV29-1,TGCAGCGTTGGTGTAGAGGGGGCAGGCGAGCAGTACTTC,CSVGVEGAGEQYF
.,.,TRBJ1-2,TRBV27,TGTGCCAGCAGTTTGCAGGCTAACTATGGCTACACCTTC,CASSLQANYGYTF
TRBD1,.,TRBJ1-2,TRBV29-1,TGCAGCGTGTCCACGGGACAGGGGTTTAACTATGGCTACACCTTC,CSVSTGQGFNYGYTF
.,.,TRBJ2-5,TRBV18,TGTGCCAGCTCAGCAGGGACGGTAGCGGAAAACCAAGAGACCCAGTACTTC,CASSAGTVAENQETQYF
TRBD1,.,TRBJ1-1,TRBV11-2,TGTGCCAGCAGCTTAGAGCCGACAGGGAGGACTGAAGCTTTCTTT,CASSLEPTGRTEAFF
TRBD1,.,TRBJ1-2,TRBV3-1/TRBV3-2,TGTGCCAGCAGCCAAGGCCTGAGACAGGGGACTGGCTACACCTTC,CASSQGLRQGTGYTF
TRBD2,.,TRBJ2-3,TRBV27,TGTGCCAGCCAGACTAGCGGGCGGACAGATACGCAGTATTTT,CASQTSGRTDTQYF
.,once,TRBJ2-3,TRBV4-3,TGCGCCAGCAGCCAAGAGATCGTAGTATTGACAGATACGCAGTATTTT,CASSQEIVVLTDTQYF
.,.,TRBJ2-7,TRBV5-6,TGTGCCAGCAGCTTACTGGAGGCCTCCTACGAGCAGTACTTC,CASSLLEASYEQYF
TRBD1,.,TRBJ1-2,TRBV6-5,TGTGCCAGCAGTTCCCGGGACAGGGGTTACGGCTACACCTTC,CASSSRDRGYGYTF
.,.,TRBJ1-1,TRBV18,TGTGCCAGCTCACCTAGGGAGGGGAACACTGAAGCTTTCTTT,CASSPREGNTEAFF
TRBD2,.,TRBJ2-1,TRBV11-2,TGTGCCAGCAGCTTAGTAGCGGGTGGCTACAATGAGCAGTTCTTC,CASSLVAGGYNEQFF
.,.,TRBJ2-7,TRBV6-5,TGTGCCAGCAGTCGTGGGACTGTCGCCTACGAGCAGTACTTC,CASSRGTVAYEQYF
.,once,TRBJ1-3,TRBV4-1,TGCGCCAGCAGCCCTGCCCACACCACTGGAAACACCATATATTTT,CASSPAHTTGNTIYF
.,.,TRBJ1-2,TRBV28,TGTGCCAGCAGTTTGATCTCGAGGGAAGGCTACACCTTC,CASSLISREGYTF
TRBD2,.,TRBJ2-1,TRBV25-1,TGTGCCAGCAGTCGAGCACAAGGGACTAGCCCCTCAACGGTTGAGGTCTTC,CASSRAQGTSPSTVEVF
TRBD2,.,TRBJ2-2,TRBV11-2,TGTGCCAGCAGCGCCGTGGGGGGGAGATCCGCCGGGGAGCTGTTTTTT,CASSAVGGRSAGELFF
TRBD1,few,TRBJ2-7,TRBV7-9,TGTGCCAGCAGCTTTGGACAGGGTCACTACGAGCAGTACTTC,CASSFGQGHYEQYF
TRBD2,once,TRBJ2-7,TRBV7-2,TGTGCCAGCAGCTTTCCAGGGAGGGAGCACGAGCAGTACTTC,CASSFPGREHEQYF
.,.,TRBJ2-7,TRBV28,TGTGCCAGCGGAAACAGGTACTCCTACGAGCAGTACTTC,CASGNRYSYEQYF
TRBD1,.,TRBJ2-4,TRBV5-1,TGCGCCAGCAGCCCGACCCGGACAGGGGAGGCCAAAAACATTCAGTACTTC,CASSPTRTGEAKNIQYF
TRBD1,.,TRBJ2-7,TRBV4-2,TGTGCCAGCAGCCAAGTGGGACAGAGGCCCTACGAGCAGTACTTC,CASSQVGQRPYEQYF
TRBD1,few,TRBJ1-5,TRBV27,TGTGCCAGCAGGACAGGGGGCGACCAGCCCCAGCATTTT,CASRTGGDQPQHF
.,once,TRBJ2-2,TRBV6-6,TGTGCCAGCAGTTACTCAGGGGGGGGTAACACCGGGGAGCTGTTTTTT,CASSYSGGGNTGELFF
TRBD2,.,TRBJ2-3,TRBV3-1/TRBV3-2,TGTGCCAGCAGCCAAGATAAGGGGAATAGGACTAGCGGGGGTAATTCCACAGATACGCAGTATTTT,CASSQDKGNRTSGGNSTDTQYF
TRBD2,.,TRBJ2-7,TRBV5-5,TGTGCCAGCAGCTGGGGGCGGGAGGTGGCCTACGAGCAGTACTTC,CASSWGREVAYEQYF
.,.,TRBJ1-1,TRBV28,TGTGCCAGCAATCCCCCCGGCGGGACTGAAGCTTTCTTT,CASNPPGGTEAFF
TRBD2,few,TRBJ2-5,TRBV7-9,TGTGCCAGCACCCGGGGGGGGCAAGAGACCCAGTACTTC,CASTRGGQETQYF
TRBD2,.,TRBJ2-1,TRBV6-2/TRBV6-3,TGTGCCAGCAGTCGGACTAGTAAGAATGAGCAGTTCTTC,CASSRTSKNEQFF
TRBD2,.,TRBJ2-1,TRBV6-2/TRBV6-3,TGTGCCAGCAGTTACACCAAGGGACTAGCGGCAATCGTTACTCGTTACAATGAGCAGTTCTTC,CASSYTKGLAAIVTRYNEQFF
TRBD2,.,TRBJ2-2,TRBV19,TGTGCCAGTAGTCAACTAGCGGGGTCCACCGGGGAGCTGTTTTTT,CASSQLAGSTGELFF
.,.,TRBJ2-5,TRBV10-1,TGCGCCAGCAGTGGGGGGGACTTTCCGGAGACCCAGTACTTC,CASSGGDFPETQYF
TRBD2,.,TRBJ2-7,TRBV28,TGTGCCAGCAGCTTATTCCCTACCGGGACTAGAGGGTACGAGCAGTACTTC,CASSLFPTGTRGYEQYF
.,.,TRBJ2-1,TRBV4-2,TGTGCCAGCAGCCAAGATCTGGGACTCCACAATGAGCAGTTCTTC,CASSQDLGLHNEQFF
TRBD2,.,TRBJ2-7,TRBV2,TGTGCCAGCAGTGTCGGAGGACTAGCGGGAGTCTTTACGTACGAGCAGTACTTC,CASSVGGLAGVFTYEQYF
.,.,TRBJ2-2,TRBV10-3,TGTGCCACCTTAAACGGTTGGACCGGGGAGCTGTTTTTT,CATLNGWTGELFF
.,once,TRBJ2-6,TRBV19,TGTGCCAGCAGGGTTGGCTCCGGGGCCAACGTCCTGACTTTC,CASRVGSGANVLTF
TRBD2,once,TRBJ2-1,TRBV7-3,TGTGCCAGCAGCTTAACGGGCGGGAGCGGCCTCAATGAGCAGTTCTTC,CASSLTGGSGLNEQFF
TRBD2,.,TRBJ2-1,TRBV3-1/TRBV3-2,TGTGCCAGCAGCGCCCGGACTAGCGGCGGTGGGGTTGAGCAGTTCTTC,CASSARTSGGGVEQFF
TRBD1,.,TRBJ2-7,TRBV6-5,TGTGCCAGCAGAACCCACGCACAGGGGACCTACGAGCAGTACTTC,CASRTHAQGTYEQYF
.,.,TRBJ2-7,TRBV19,TGTGCCAGTAGCCATAGCGGTAGCTCCTACGAGCAGTACTTC,CASSHSGSSYEQYF
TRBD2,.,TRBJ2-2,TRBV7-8,TGTGCCAGCAGCTCCGAACTAGCGGGAGTCTCCGGGGAGCTGTTTTTT,CASSSELAGVSGELFF
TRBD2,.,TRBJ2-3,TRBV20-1,TGCAGTGCAAGTCCTTCTAGCGGGAGGGCAGATACGCAGTATTTT,CSASPSSGRADTQYF
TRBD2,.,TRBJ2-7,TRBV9,TGTGCCAGCAGCGTAGGTTCTAGCGGGCATACCTACGAGCAGTACTTC,CASSVGSSGHTYEQYF
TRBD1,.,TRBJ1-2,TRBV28,TGTGCCAGCAGTTCAGGGGACAGGGGTCGAGGCTACACCTTC,CASSSGDRGRGYTF
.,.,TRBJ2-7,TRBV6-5,TGTGCCAGCACCCCGGGGAGGGGGAGTAGCGAGCAGTACTTC,CASTPGRGSSEQYF
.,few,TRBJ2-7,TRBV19,TGTGCCAGTAGTATTCGAGACGAGCAGTACTTC,CASSIRDEQYF
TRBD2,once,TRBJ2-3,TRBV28,TGTGCCAGCACCCTATCCGGACTAGCGGTCTTCGCGTATTTT,CASTLSGLAVFAYF